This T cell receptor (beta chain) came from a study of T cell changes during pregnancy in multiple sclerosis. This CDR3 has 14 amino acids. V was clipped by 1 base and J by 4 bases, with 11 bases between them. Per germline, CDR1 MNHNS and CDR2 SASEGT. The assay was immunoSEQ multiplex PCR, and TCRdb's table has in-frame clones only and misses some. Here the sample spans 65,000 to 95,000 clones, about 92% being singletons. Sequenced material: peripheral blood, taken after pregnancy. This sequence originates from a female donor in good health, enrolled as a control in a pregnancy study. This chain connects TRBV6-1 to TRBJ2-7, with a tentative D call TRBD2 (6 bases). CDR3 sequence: CASSEGLATYEQYF. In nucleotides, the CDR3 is TGTGCCAGCAGTGAAGGGCTAGCGACTTACGAGCAGTACTTC.